A selection of T cell receptor beta chains follows, all from one sample in a study of molecular identifiers for immune sequencing clone quantification. In TCRdb, the PCR reads were re-called with MiXCR into one record per CDR3 protein. The sample shows more than 300,000 distinct CDR3 sequences, about a fifth of them seen only once. Sequencing was performed on naive CD8+ T cells from blood, with Jurkat cell RNA spiked in. The receptors were sampled from a human donor in good health. Some libraries in this study had Jurkat cell RNA spiked in. Each CDR3 is given with its conserved first and last residue. A D gene is named only where the DNA matches it firmly. Part of the rows lack a size; the others show once, few, many or a class for expanded clones.

D gene	V gene	clone size	J gene	CDR3 protein	CDR3 DNA
-	TRBV29-1	-	TRBJ2-3	CSVDGLPRRADTQYF	TGCAGCGTTGACGGGCTCCCCCGGCGCGCAGATACGCAGTATTTT
TRBD1	TRBV7-9	few	TRBJ2-5	CASSFQDRGLQETQYF	TGTGCCAGCAGCTTCCAGGACAGGGGGCTTCAAGAGACCCAGTACTTC
-	TRBV12-3/TRBV12-4	-	TRBJ2-5	CASSLGAAGHRETQYF	TGTGCCAGCAGTTTGGGAGCTGCGGGTCATCGGGAGACCCAGTACTTC
-	TRBV20-1	many	TRBJ2-3	CSASPGDTQYF	TGCAGTGCTAGTCCTGGAGATACGCAGTATTTT
-	TRBV9	many	TRBJ2-7	CASSPGPRRDYEQYF	TGTGCCAGCAGCCCGGGACCGCGGAGGGACTACGAGCAGTACTTC
-	TRBV27	few	TRBJ1-4	CASSLRGAATNEKLFF	TGTGCCAGCAGTTTACGGGGGGCGGCAACTAATGAAAAACTGTTTTTT
-	TRBV24-1	-	TRBJ2-2	CATSANTGGLFF	TGTGCCACCAGTGCCAACACCGGGGGGCTGTTTTTT
-	TRBV29-1	many	TRBJ2-7	CSVEYSYEQYF	TGCAGCGTTGAATACTCCTACGAGCAGTACTTC
-	TRBV6-6	many	TRBJ2-7	CASSYGPYEQYF	TGTGCCAGCAGTTACGGGCCCTACGAGCAGTACTTC
TRBD2	TRBV28	many	TRBJ2-5	CASSLLGLASSQYF	TGTGCCAGCAGCCTTCTCGGACTAGCGTCGTCCCAGTACTTC
TRBD2	TRBV7-9	-	TRBJ2-7	CASSFGTSASYEQYF	TGTGCCAGCAGCTTCGGGACTAGCGCCTCCTACGAGCAGTACTTC
TRBD1	TRBV4-2	many	TRBJ2-1	CASSADRAYEQFF	TGTGCCAGCAGCGCCGACAGGGCCTATGAGCAGTTCTTC
TRBD1	TRBV7-2	many	TRBJ2-7	CASSLDRGDEQYF	TGTGCCAGCAGCTTGGACAGGGGTGACGAGCAGTACTTC
-	TRBV6-2/TRBV6-3	-	TRBJ2-7	CASGWPLVREQYF	TGTGCCAGCGGTTGGCCCCTCGTTCGGGAGCAGTACTTC
TRBD1	TRBV28	few	TRBJ2-7	CASSPRTGGEQYF	TGTGCCAGCAGTCCTCGGACAGGGGGCGAGCAGTACTTC
-	TRBV7-7	-	TRBJ2-1	CACSFGEYNEQFF	TGTGCCTGCAGCTTCGGAGAGTACAATGAGCAGTTCTTC
-	TRBV14	many	TRBJ2-5	CASSQDLNFETQYF	TGTGCCAGCAGCCAAGATCTAAACTTCGAGACCCAGTACTTC
-	TRBV4-1	few	TRBJ2-1	CASSQLRDPSSYNEQFF	TGCGCCAGCAGCCAATTGCGGGACCCGAGCTCCTACAATGAGCAGTTCTTC
-	TRBV12-5	-	TRBJ2-1	CASGLTYPTSSNEQFF	TGTGCTAGTGGTTTGACCTATCCAACTAGCAGCAATGAGCAGTTCTTC
-	TRBV27	many	TRBJ2-5	CASSSLGPKETQYF	TGTGCCAGCAGTTCACTAGGGCCCAAAGAGACCCAGTACTTC